This T cell receptor (beta chain) comes out of a study of glioma-infiltrating T cells. Comment on this clonotype: Its antigen is unidentified. One end of the junction varies from germline; a read error may be responsible.

Using RNA template, CDR3s of TCR alpha and beta were amplified with iRepertoire arm-PCR. MiXCR, run by TCRdb on the multiplex PCR reads, gives a single entry per CDR3 protein. Among a few hundred thousand distinct CDR3 sequences listed, around 45% were seen once. Study conclusions and caveats: Patients with low tissue-blood divergence carried a signature set of shared blood CDR3 motifs.

Germline CDR1 MDHEN, CDR2 SYDVKM. The CDR3 totals 16 residues. J is TRBJ2-1 and V is TRBV28; perhaps TRBD2 as D (8 bases). Sequencing input: glioma tissue, nonneoplastic brain tissue, or PBMCs (not recorded which). The TCR comes from a human donor with low-grade glioma or glioblastoma, undergoing nonglioma brain surgery, or in good health (not recorded which). The DNA of the CDR3 is TGTACCAGCAGTCCAGGGGGGGCGGGAGGTTGGAATGAGCAGTTCTTC. Protein: CTSSPGGAGGWNEQFF. Looking up the rest from reference TRBV28 and TRBJ2-1 gives the full variable domain: DVKVTQSSRYLVKRTGEKVFLECVQDMDHENMFWYRQDPGLGLRLIYFSYDVKMKEKGDIPEGYSVSREKKERFSLILESASTNQTSMYLCTSSPGGAGGWNEQFFGPGTRLTVL.